The rows below give T cell receptor beta chains drawn from one sample of a study of cytomegalovirus exposure and HLA in healthy donors. Clones were read by immunoSEQ multiplex PCR, and TCRdb kept only the in-frame ones, dropping some. The table records some 200,000 clones, approximately 88% of them present only once. Sequencing was carried out using PBMCs. The receptors stem from a boy aged 2 to 9 in good health and CMV-seronegative. Both conserved end residues are part of each CDR3. Fields, in order: J gene, clone size, V gene, D gene, CDR3 DNA, CDR3 protein. D genes are given only for firm matches. Some rows mark clone size as missing; the rest say once, few, many or name a class of expanded clone.

J gene: TRBJ2-7
clone size: .
V gene: TRBV4-1
D gene: .
CDR3 DNA: TGCGCCAGCAGCCAAGAACGTTCAGGAACATCCTACGAGCAGTACTTC
CDR3 protein: CASSQERSGTSYEQYF

J gene: TRBJ2-1
clone size: .
V gene: TRBV19
D gene: .
CDR3 DNA: TGTGCCAGTAGCCAACAGGCCTCACTCTATTACAATGAGCAGTTCTTC
CDR3 protein: CASSQQASLYYNEQFF

J gene: TRBJ2-7
clone size: few
V gene: TRBV4-1
D gene: TRBD1
CDR3 DNA: TGCGCCAGCAGCCATCAACGGACAGGGGGCAACGAGCAGTACTTC
CDR3 protein: CASSHQRTGGNEQYF

J gene: TRBJ1-2
clone size: .
V gene: TRBV6-6
D gene: .
CDR3 DNA: TGTGCCAGCAGTCGGTTTGTCCGGGAAAGGTATGGCTACACCTTC
CDR3 protein: CASSRFVRERYGYTF

J gene: TRBJ2-1
clone size: .
V gene: TRBV9
D gene: .
CDR3 DNA: TGTGCCAGCAGCGCAAATCGGGACTCCCCTGAGCAGTTCTTC
CDR3 protein: CASSANRDSPEQFF

J gene: TRBJ1-4
clone size: .
V gene: TRBV29-1
D gene: .
CDR3 DNA: TGCAGCGTCCGCGGGGGCCCCCTAGGTGAAAAACTGTTTTTT
CDR3 protein: CSVRGGPLGEKLFF

J gene: TRBJ1-1
clone size: .
V gene: TRBV7-7
D gene: .
CDR3 DNA: TGTGCTAGCAGCCTGACACTGAACACTGAAGCTTTCTTT
CDR3 protein: CASSLTLNTEAFF

J gene: TRBJ2-2
clone size: .
V gene: TRBV6-5
D gene: .
CDR3 DNA: TGTGCCAGCACCTCCCCGTCCGGGGAGCTGTTTTTT
CDR3 protein: CASTSPSGELFF

J gene: TRBJ2-7
clone size: few
V gene: TRBV6-1
D gene: TRBD1
CDR3 DNA: TGTGCCAGTACCGGGACAGGGGGCGGCGAGCAGTACTTC
CDR3 protein: CASTGTGGGEQYF

J gene: TRBJ2-1
clone size: .
V gene: TRBV15
D gene: .
CDR3 DNA: TGTGCCACCAGCAGAGGGTTCAACAGAGACTACAATGAGCAGTTCTTC
CDR3 protein: CATSRGFNRDYNEQFF

J gene: TRBJ2-7
clone size: .
V gene: TRBV19
D gene: .
CDR3 DNA: TGTGCCAGTAGTATCGTGACTAGTCCCCACGAGCAGTACTTC
CDR3 protein: CASSIVTSPHEQYF

J gene: TRBJ2-1
clone size: .
V gene: TRBV25-1
D gene: .
CDR3 DNA: TGTGCCAGCAGTGAGGTCCAAACTCCACGACAGTTCTTC
CDR3 protein: CASSEVQTPRQFF

J gene: TRBJ2-7
clone size: .
V gene: TRBV25-1
D gene: .
CDR3 DNA: TGTGCCAGCATTGGACTGGGTTACGAGCAGTACTTC
CDR3 protein: CASIGLGYEQYF

J gene: TRBJ2-7
clone size: .
V gene: TRBV19
D gene: .
CDR3 DNA: TGTGCCGGTAGTATCAGGGCGGGACCCTACGAGCAGTACTTC
CDR3 protein: CAGSIRAGPYEQYF

J gene: TRBJ2-5
clone size: .
V gene: TRBV6-6
D gene: TRBD2
CDR3 DNA: TGTGCCAGCAGTTACGGGGAGCGGGGGAACCAAGAGACCCAGTACTTC
CDR3 protein: CASSYGERGNQETQYF

J gene: TRBJ1-2
clone size: .
V gene: TRBV7-2
D gene: .
CDR3 DNA: TGTGCCAGCAGCTACGGTGAGGTACTCACCTATGGCTACACCTTC
CDR3 protein: CASSYGEVLTYGYTF

J gene: TRBJ1-3
clone size: .
V gene: TRBV5-3
D gene: TRBD1
CDR3 DNA: TGTGCCAGAAGCACCTGGGACAGATCTGGAAACACCATATATTTT
CDR3 protein: CARSTWDRSGNTIYF

J gene: TRBJ2-2
clone size: .
V gene: TRBV5-7
D gene: TRBD1
CDR3 DNA: TGTGCCAGCAGCTTAATCAACCCCGGGACAGGACACCGGGGAGCTGTTTTT
CDR3 protein: CASSLINPGTGHRGAVF

J gene: TRBJ2-1
clone size: .
V gene: TRBV30
D gene: TRBD2
CDR3 DNA: TGTGCCTGGAGCGGCGGGGTAGCGGGACGGTATGAGCAGTTCTTC
CDR3 protein: CAWSGGVAGRYEQFF

J gene: TRBJ2-7
clone size: .
V gene: TRBV19
D gene: .
CDR3 DNA: TGTGCCAGTAGTATAGGGTCAGGTTCCTACGAGCAGTACTTC
CDR3 protein: CASSIGSGSYEQYF

J gene: TRBJ1-5
clone size: few
V gene: TRBV6-5
D gene: .
CDR3 DNA: TGTGCCAGCAGTTACTCTAGCGGTAGCAATCAGCCCCAGCATTTT
CDR3 protein: CASSYSSGSNQPQHF

J gene: TRBJ2-4
clone size: .
V gene: TRBV6-1
D gene: TRBD1
CDR3 DNA: TGTGCCAGCAGTGGGGACAGGTGGGACATTCAGTACTTC
CDR3 protein: CASSGDRWDIQYF

J gene: TRBJ2-7
clone size: .
V gene: TRBV4-2
D gene: TRBD2
CDR3 DNA: TGTGCCAGCAGCCACGTAGCGGGGGGGCCGGGGCGCGAGCAGTACTTC
CDR3 protein: CASSHVAGGPGREQYF

J gene: TRBJ2-7
clone size: .
V gene: TRBV6-6
D gene: .
CDR3 DNA: TGTGCCAGCAGTCCCCCCCAGGGCGGATCCTACGAGCAGTACTTC
CDR3 protein: CASSPPQGGSYEQYF

J gene: TRBJ1-1
clone size: .
V gene: TRBV5-4
D gene: .
CDR3 DNA: TGTGCCAGCAGCTGGGGTGGGGTGGGACTCGGAAACACTGAAGCTTTCTTT
CDR3 protein: CASSWGGVGLGNTEAFF

J gene: TRBJ2-7
clone size: .
V gene: TRBV5-6
D gene: TRBD2
CDR3 DNA: TGTGCCAGCAGCTTGTGGACTAGCGGGAGGTACGAGCAGTACTTC
CDR3 protein: CASSLWTSGRYEQYF

J gene: TRBJ1-2
clone size: .
V gene: TRBV6-1
D gene: .
CDR3 DNA: TGTGCCAGCAGTCACAGCTATGGCTACACCTTC
CDR3 protein: CASSHSYGYTF

J gene: TRBJ1-1
clone size: .
V gene: TRBV10-3
D gene: .
CDR3 DNA: TGTGCCATCAGCGAGGAGACAGTAATGAACACTGAAGCTTTCTTT
CDR3 protein: CAISEETVMNTEAFF

J gene: TRBJ2-1
clone size: .
V gene: TRBV5-1
D gene: TRBD2
CDR3 DNA: TGCGCCAGCAGCTTTCTCGACGGGGGGGTATGGTCGTACGATGAGCAGTTCTTC
CDR3 protein: CASSFLDGGVWSYDEQFF

J gene: TRBJ2-3
clone size: .
V gene: TRBV4-1
D gene: .
CDR3 DNA: TGCGCCAGCAGCCCAGCCGGGACTCCAGATACGCAGTATTTT
CDR3 protein: CASSPAGTPDTQYF

J gene: TRBJ1-4
clone size: .
V gene: TRBV6-5
D gene: TRBD1
CDR3 DNA: TGTGCCAGCAGTTACTCTACAGGGGGCGAAAAACTGTTTTTT
CDR3 protein: CASSYSTGGEKLFF

J gene: TRBJ2-5
clone size: .
V gene: TRBV6-6
D gene: .
CDR3 DNA: TGTGCCAGCGGACTTATAGGATCCCAAGAGACCCAGTACTTC
CDR3 protein: CASGLIGSQETQYF

J gene: TRBJ2-5
clone size: once
V gene: TRBV7-6
D gene: TRBD2
CDR3 DNA: TGTGCCAGCAGCCTCCTAGCGGGGGGCCAATACCAAGAGACCCAGTACTTC
CDR3 protein: CASSLLAGGQYQETQYF

J gene: TRBJ1-4
clone size: .
V gene: TRBV5-4
D gene: TRBD1
CDR3 DNA: TGTGCCAGCAGCTCAGGGGGCGAGCTCGATGAAAAACTGTTTTTT
CDR3 protein: CASSSGGELDEKLFF

J gene: TRBJ1-1
clone size: .
V gene: TRBV15
D gene: .
CDR3 DNA: TGTGCCACCACCTGGACATGGACTTTCTTT
CDR3 protein: CATTWTWTFF

J gene: TRBJ1-2
clone size: .
V gene: TRBV6-1
D gene: TRBD1
CDR3 DNA: TGTGCCAGCAGTGCCGGGACAGGAAACTATGGCTACACCTTC
CDR3 protein: CASSAGTGNYGYTF

J gene: TRBJ2-7
clone size: .
V gene: TRBV6-1
D gene: .
CDR3 DNA: TGTGCCAGCAGTGAAGTTAGGGGATACGAGCAGTACTTC
CDR3 protein: CASSEVRGYEQYF

J gene: TRBJ1-1
clone size: .
V gene: TRBV10-1
D gene: TRBD1
CDR3 DNA: TGCGCCAGCAGTGAGTCGGGGGGACAGGGCACTGAAGCTTTCTTT
CDR3 protein: CASSESGGQGTEAFF

J gene: TRBJ2-5
clone size: .
V gene: TRBV9
D gene: TRBD2
CDR3 DNA: TGTGCCAGCAGCCACCCCCGGACTAGCGGGAGGGCTTACGAGACCCAGTACTTC
CDR3 protein: CASSHPRTSGRAYETQYF

J gene: TRBJ1-5
clone size: once
V gene: TRBV30
D gene: .
CDR3 DNA: TGTGCCTGGAGCCCCCGGGGGGGGATGGATCAGCCCCAGCATTTT
CDR3 protein: CAWSPRGGMDQPQHF

J gene: TRBJ1-3
clone size: .
V gene: TRBV5-4
D gene: .
CDR3 DNA: TGTGCCAGCAGCATGGGTGTCAGGGCTGGAAACACCATATATTTT
CDR3 protein: CASSMGVRAGNTIYF

J gene: TRBJ2-7
clone size: .
V gene: TRBV7-8
D gene: .
CDR3 DNA: TGTGCCAGCAGCTTAGCACAGGCGGCCTACGAGCAGTACTTC
CDR3 protein: CASSLAQAAYEQYF

J gene: TRBJ1-2
clone size: .
V gene: TRBV23-1
D gene: TRBD1
CDR3 DNA: TGCGCCAGCAGTCAAGCGACAGGGGTCCATGGCTACACCTTC
CDR3 protein: CASSQATGVHGYTF

J gene: TRBJ1-2
clone size: .
V gene: TRBV14
D gene: TRBD1
CDR3 DNA: TGTGCCAGCAGCCGGAACCGGGACAGGGGTGGCTACACCTTC
CDR3 protein: CASSRNRDRGGYTF

J gene: TRBJ2-7
clone size: once
V gene: TRBV6-1
D gene: TRBD2
CDR3 DNA: TGTGCCAGCAGTCTAGCGGGGGATGCCTACGAGCAGTACTTC
CDR3 protein: CASSLAGDAYEQYF